This is a list of T cell receptor beta chains from one sample in a study of T cells after yellow fever vaccination. TCRdb recomputed calls from the 5' RACE reads with MiXCR, one row per CDR3 protein. This sample has about 350,000 distinct CDR3 sequences; roughly 8% occur once, and the top ten carry roughly a sixth. Sequences were derived from PBMCs, sampled about 41 days after the first yellow fever vaccination. Receptors originate from a man between 18 and 29 years old who received the YFV17D yellow fever vaccine. The CDR3 runs from the conserved cysteine through the conserved F or W. The D gene is left open where the match is weak. For some rows the clone size is stated as once, few or many, or as a class when expanded; others skip it.

v_gene	abundance	d_gene	j_gene	CDR3aa	CDR3nt
TRBV2	.	.	TRBJ2-2	CASRITGYLNTGELFF	TGTGCCAGCAGAATTACAGGGTACTTGAACACCGGGGAGCTGTTTTTT
TRBV20-1	.	TRBD1	TRBJ2-7	CCAKKTGLRDSYEQYF	TGCTGTGCTAAAAAGACAGGGTTACGCGACTCCTACGAGCAGTACTTC
TRBV9	.	.	TRBJ2-6	CASSVGAGISGANVLTF	TGTGCCAGCAGCGTAGGTGCAGGGATCTCTGGGGCCAACGTCCTGACTTTC
TRBV12-3/TRBV12-4	.	.	TRBJ2-7	CASSYDATLYYEQYF	TGTGCCAGCAGTTACGACGCGACGCTATACTACGAGCAGTACTTC
TRBV6-4	.	TRBD2	TRBJ2-1	CASSVAGGPSSYNEQFF	TGTGCCAGCAGTGTCGCGGGGGGCCCAAGCTCCTACAATGAGCAGTTCTTC
TRBV11-2	.	.	TRBJ2-7	CASTFPGRGKEQYF	TGTGCCAGCACCTTCCCGGGCAGGGGAAAGGAGCAGTACTTC
TRBV5-1	.	.	TRBJ2-2	CASSSGPGEGTGELFF	TGCGCCAGCAGCTCGGGCCCGGGAGAAGGCACCGGGGAGCTGTTTTTT
TRBV9	few	.	TRBJ2-7	CASSVGDEASYEQYF	TGTGCCAGCAGCGTAGGGGACGAAGCGTCCTACGAGCAGTACTTC
TRBV9	few	.	TRBJ2-2	CASSVAVGELFF	TGTGCCAGCAGCGTAGCAGTCGGGGAGCTGTTTTTT
TRBV6-5	few	.	TRBJ1-2	CASTFGRGKGYTF	TGTGCCAGCACGTTTGGCAGGGGTAAAGGCTACACCTTC
TRBV5-1	.	.	TRBJ1-2	CASSPMDGDKANYGYTF	TGCGCCAGCAGCCCGATGGACGGGGATAAAGCTAACTATGGCTACACCTTC
TRBV11-2	few	TRBD2	TRBJ2-5	CASSPLAGGPEETQYF	TGTGCCAGCAGTCCGCTAGCGGGGGGGCCTGAGGAGACCCAGTACTTC
TRBV4-1	many	.	TRBJ2-7	CASSQATYYEQYF	TGCGCCAGCAGCCAAGCCACATACTACGAGCAGTACTTC
TRBV20-1	few	TRBD1	TRBJ2-7	CSAGQGDYEQYF	TGCAGTGCCGGACAGGGGGATTACGAGCAGTACTTC
TRBV3-1	.	TRBD2	TRBJ2-1	CASSHAAGGGDEQFF	TGTGCCAGCAGCCATGCTGCGGGGGGCGGGGATGAGCAGTTCTTC
TRBV6-2/TRBV6-3	few	.	TRBJ1-1	CASSSFGQGATEAFF	TGTGCCAGCAGTTCCTTCGGGCAGGGCGCCACTGAAGCTTTCTTT
TRBV10-3	few	.	TRBJ2-3	CAISLQGNGGDTQYF	TGTGCCATCAGTCTACAGGGAAACGGGGGAGATACGCAGTATTTT
TRBV20-1	.	.	TRBJ2-5	CSATQSAGWDQYF	TGCAGTGCTACCCAGTCGGCAGGGTGGGACCAGTACTTC
TRBV7-2	.	TRBD2	TRBJ2-2	CASSLDPAGSTWELFF	TGTGCCAGCAGCTTAGACCCAGCGGGGAGCACCTGGGAGCTGTTTTTT
TRBV20-1	.	TRBD2	TRBJ2-5	CSAPDRGGGETQYF	TGCAGTGCTCCCGACCGCGGGGGTGGGGAGACCCAGTACTTC
TRBV24-1	few	.	TRBJ2-3	CATSDLGDTQYF	TGTGCCACCAGTGATTTGGGAGATACGCAGTATTTT
TRBV7-2	many	TRBD2	TRBJ2-1	CASSFLAASYNEQFF	TGTGCCAGCAGCTTCCTAGCGGCCTCCTACAATGAGCAGTTCTTC
TRBV7-9	.	.	TRBJ2-3	CASSWFRRRFTDTQYF	TGTGCCAGCAGTTGGTTCCGACGGCGATTCACAGATACGCAGTATTTT
TRBV25-1	few	.	TRBJ1-1	CASTLTAEHTEAFF	TGTGCCAGCACCCTAACGGCGGAACACACTGAAGCTTTCTTT